This T cell receptor (beta chain) was identified in a study of T cell repertoires in cytomegalovirus infection. TCRdb analysed the reads with MiXCR anew, one entry per CDR3 protein. The profile shows approximately 500,000 distinct CDR3 sequences, about 15% of them singletons. CDR3 length: 17 residues. The V gene end was trimmed by 1 base and the J gene end by 0 bases; junction bases not matched to a gene: 7. Germline values: CDR1 LNHDA, CDR2 SQIVND (reference sequence). Many counts were recorded for this clonotype. The J gene is TRBJ2-7, the V gene TRBV19; the match to TRBD2 covers 9 bases. The origin of this receptor is a human donor in good health (CMV status not recorded). Some clones in this sample may be carry-over from other donors' samples. Sequencing input: CD8+ T cells from PBMCs. The CDR3, as DNA: TGTGCCAGTAGTATAGTCGACAGAGCGGGGGGCTCCTACGAGCAGTACTTC. It codes for CASSIVDRAGGSYEQYF.